This T cell receptor beta chain originates from a study of T cell responses to AZD1222 COVID-19 vaccine (dated by TCRdb to 2020 to 2023). Regarding the study in general: AZD1222 recipients with second doses at about 4 weeks or about 12 weeks were pooled, because spike-specific TCR depth and breadth did not differ between schedules. TCR sequencing covered some 240 trial participants: 200 to 210 given two doses of AZD1222 and 26 given two doses of MenACWY control vaccine. Trial participants were enrolled by age into 18-55, 56-69 and 70-plus year subgroups, with approximately 160, 26 and 62 TCR-sequenced participants respectively.

Regarding this clone: Which antigen it targets is not known. Base qualities are not at hand, and no much larger clone is one base apart.

The CDR3 has 12 amino acids, counting the end cysteine and phenylalanine. Just the 36-base CDR3 DNA is kept, in frame starting at base 1. The germline V gene supplies CDR1 SGHVS and CDR2 FQNEAQ. V is clipped by 6 bases and J by 9 bases, and the sequence between their germline boundaries is 12 bases long. Study-wide findings and limitations: Epitopes outside the regions mutated in the B.1.351 and B.1.1.7 variants were reportedly recognized by nearly half of the unique spike-specific TCRs. Most participants were white British and females outnumbered males, and the authors suggested that clonal diversity may have been underestimated. CD4 TCRs associated with the vaccine covered the entire spike protein, and the dominant responses were in regions 160-218 and 743-854. Conclusions about previously exposed vaccinees are limited because only a handful of AZD1222 recipients were SARS-CoV-2 seropositive at baseline. After two AZD1222 doses, spike-specific TCR breadth and depth were significantly higher than at day 0 and than in MenACWY recipients. Because no samples from the day 14 peak response were available, repertoires could be characterized only after the peak T cell response. The 56-69-year group was small, and its depth increase did not reach significance, likely because of low power.

The time point label here, explained by the study, means: baseline before first vaccination. Vaccinee samples came from UK trials COV001 and COV002, including a single-blind randomized controlled phase 2/3 trial of AZD1222 (ChAdOx1 nCoV-19) in healthy adults. For TCRbeta chain sequencing, PBMC samples from trial participants were taken at day 0 and at day 28 after the second dose. The CDR3 regions of human TCRbeta chains were subjected to immunosequencing. As for the authors' bioinformatics: Repertoire TCRs were checked for matches against a reference library of SARS-CoV-2-specific TCRs that had been generated using the MIRA antigen-specificity platform. Breadth was defined as the fraction of unique TCRs that were SARS-CoV-2-associated, and depth was defined as the fraction of total T cells that were SARS-CoV-2-associated. Using the MIRA data, every spike-specific TCR was mapped to the spike region that the TCR reacted to and assigned to either a CD4 or a CD8 class. Log10-transformed breadth and depth values were compared by one-way ANOVA with Sidak's multiple comparisons tests. TCRdb provides this immuneACCESS table in a form limited to in-frame rearrangements. Some clones are lacking; in checked studies, under half of them reflect an unresolved V gene, and why the rest are absent is not known. That table is the source of V, J and clone size, and D and trimming were worked out from the DNA. The sample data list tens of thousands of clones, and about 81% of these were observed just once. The ten most abundant clones make up around 27% of the sample.

The chain is made from TRBV7-8 and TRBJ1-5; the D gene remains uncertain. This clonotype was sampled from an adult in good health. The material was peripheral blood, obtained on day 0 of AZD1222 vaccination. The CDR3 protein: CASSLLIGPQHF. The nucleotide sequence is given as TGTGCCAGCAGTCTTTTAATAGGGCCCCAGCATTTT.